Sequencing of this T cell receptor (beta chain) was carried out in a study of blood T cell repertoires in COVID-19. At the level of the study: Samples representing acute and convalescent COVID-19 were sourced from the United States, Italy and Spain. From T cells, B-cell-depleted T cells, or PBMCs came the material, which was cDNA or gDNA.

Germline-derived CDR1 and CDR2 are SGHRS and YFSETQ. V shed 4 bases and J 6 bases; nucleotides not matched to a gene: 7. This CDR3 region has 15 residues. Under the authors' procedure: Reference gene primers were amplified, and this amplification served to estimate nucleated cell counts. Using immunoSEQ multiplex PCR, the repertoire was profiled, and TCRdb retains in-frame clones only, with some absent. That table supplies the V and J calls and clone size; D and trimming were determined from the DNA. Of roughly 140,000 clones in the sample, about 85% were seen once. The source of this sequence is a woman aged 35 to 49 with active or convalescent COVID-19. The chain has TRBV5-1 and TRBJ1-6, with 7 bases identical to TRBD1. The sample comprised peripheral blood. CDR3 coding DNA: TGCGCCAGCAGCGTTGGGACAGCGATTAATTCACCCCTCCACTTT. Its translation is CASSVGTAINSPLHF.